The 28 T cell receptor beta chains below come from one sample, sequenced in a study of T cells expressing NK-cell markers. Reanalyzing the 5' RACE reads, TCRdb keeps one entry per CDR3 protein, without DNA. In all, the sample yields around 260,000 distinct CDR3 sequences. Material: blood T cells: a sorted CD56 or NKG2C T cell subset, CD4+ or CD8+ T cells, or bulk PBMC T cells (not recorded which). These receptors were obtained from a woman aged 18 to 69 in good health.

This rearrangement joins TRBV7-9 to TRBJ1-5; the D call of TRBD1 rests on TCRdb alone, since no DNA is present to check it. The CDR3 is made up of 15 amino acids. Germline lookup yields CDR1 SEHNR and CDR2 FQNEAQ (reference sequence). The CDR3 protein is CASSDDRGLLQPQHF.

The genes are TRBV4-2 and TRBJ1-1; the D call of TRBD1 rests on TCRdb alone, since no DNA is present to check it. CDR3 length: 15 amino acids. Germline values: CDR1 LGHNA, CDR2 YNFKEQ. The CDR3 sequence: CASSQGSPQGTEAFF.

V is TRBV19 and J is TRBJ2-3; as DNA is missing, the TRBD1 call by TCRdb cannot be tested. Germline loops: CDR1 LNHDA, CDR2 SQIVND (reference sequence). This CDR3 has 15 amino acids. The CDR3: CASSRSPKSTDTQYF.

The chain joins TRBV19 to TRBJ1-1; TCRdb outputs TRBD1, but without DNA this stays unchecked. Germline-derived CDR1 and CDR2 are LNHDA and SQIVND (reference sequence). The CDR3 has 14 residues. This CDR3 is CASNVGQGNTEAFF. Full variable domain (outside the CDR3, taken from reference TRBV19 and TRBJ1-1): DGGITQSPKYLFRKEGQNVTLSCEQNLNHDAMYWYRQDPGQGLRLIYYSQIVNDFQKGDIAEGYSVSREKKESFPLTVTSAQKNPTAFYLCASNVGQGNTEAFFGQGTRLTVV.

The rearrangement links TRBV25-1 to TRBJ2-5; TCRdb lists TRBD2, though no DNA is available to test this call. Germline CDR1 MGHDK, CDR2 SYGVNS. The CDR3 consists of 12 residues. This CDR3 is CATSRGGETQYF. Drawing the rest from reference TRBV25-1 and TRBJ2-5, the complete variable domain is EADIYQTPRYLVIGTGKKITLECSQTMGHDKMYWYQQDPGMELHLIHYSYGVNSTEKGDLSSESTVSRIRTEHFPLTLESARPSHTSQYLCATSRGGETQYFGPGTRLLVL.

The gene calls are TRBV28 and TRBJ2-7; TCRdb's D gene call, TRBD1, goes unchecked for lack of DNA. In germline, CDR1 is MDHEN, CDR2 SYDVKM. The CDR3 runs 15 residues. Here the CDR3 reads CASSLPGTGFYEQYF.

J is TRBJ1-2 and V is TRBV5-1. The length of the CDR3 is 15 residues. The germline V gene encodes CDR1 SGHRS and CDR2 YFSETQ. CDR3 loop: CASSSVAGAYEGYTF.

V is TRBV4-3 and J is TRBJ2-3. Per germline, CDR1 LGHNA and CDR2 YSLEER. This CDR3 comprises 14 residues. The CDR3 is CASSQDLFTDTQYF.

The V gene is TRBV12-3 or TRBV12-4, the J gene TRBJ2-2; with no DNA, the TCRdb D assignment of TRBD2 cannot be verified. This CDR3 has 14 residues. CDR3: CASQGTSGIGELFF.

V and J are TRBV7-2 and TRBJ2-1. Germline loops: CDR1 SGHTA, CDR2 FQGNSA. The CDR3 contains 13 residues. CDR3 region: CASSLDRYNEQFF. Using reference TRBV7-2 and TRBJ2-1 for the parts outside the CDR3, the full variable domain is GAGVSQSPSNKVTEKGKDVELRCDPISGHTALYWYRQSLGQGLEFLIYFQGNSAPDKSGLPSDRFSAERTGGSVSTLTIQRTQQEDSAVYLCASSLDRYNEQFFGPGTRLTVL.

This rearrangement joins TRBV3-1 to TRBJ1-5; TCRdb's D call, TRBD1, is unchecked because there is no DNA. Germline-derived CDR1 and CDR2 are LGHDT and YNNKEL (reference sequence). The CDR3 sequence is 15 residues long. The CDR3 spells CASSQDPGGSGPQHF.

The chain carries TRBV20-1 and TRBJ2-5; the TRBD1 assignment by TCRdb is unverifiable without DNA. In germline, CDR1 is DFQATT, CDR2 SNEGSKA (reference sequence). The CDR3 consists of 15 residues. The CDR3 here is CSAPTGVGPRQTQYF.

CDR3 sequence reads: CASRYRVANFMDTQYF. The chain recombines TRBV11-2 with TRBJ2-3. CDR3 length equals 16 residues. Germline CDR1 is SGHAT and CDR2 is FQNNGV.

The chain joins TRBV24-1 to TRBJ2-3; as DNA is missing, the TRBD1 call by TCRdb cannot be tested. The germline gives CDR1 KGHDR, CDR2 SFDVKD. The CDR3 extends over 15 amino acids. The CDR3 reads CATSDTRTVADTQYF.

The chain uses TRBV5-1 and TRBJ2-2. Germline-derived CDR1 and CDR2 are SGHRS and YFSETQ. This CDR3 region has 15 residues. This CDR3 reads CASSFGVANTGELFF.

The chain combines TRBV12-3 or TRBV12-4 with TRBJ2-3; absent DNA, TCRdb's TRBD2 call cannot be checked. The CDR3 has 13 amino acids. The CDR3 here is CASSRGSADTQYF.

The chain recombines TRBV20-1 with TRBJ1-1. CDR3 length: 12 residues. Germline CDR1 reads DFQATT; CDR2 reads SNEGSKA (reference sequence). The CDR3 region is CSARDRNTEAFF.

The rearrangement joins TRBV28 to TRBJ2-6. This CDR3 comprises 15 residues. CDR1 and CDR2 from the germline V gene are MDHEN and SYDVKM. CDR3 region: CASSLPASGANVLTF.

This sequence joins TRBV20-1 and TRBJ1-5. The CDR3 is 13 residues long. Germline loops: CDR1 DFQATT, CDR2 SNEGSKA (reference sequence). CDR3 sequence reads: CSARGRYNQPQHF.

The gene calls are TRBV11-2 and TRBJ2-2; the D call from TCRdb, TRBD1, cannot be confirmed without DNA. The CDR3 extends over 17 amino acids. The germline V gene has CDR1 SGHAT and CDR2 FQNNGV. The CDR3: CASSLVWFRTGGGELFF.

The V and J genes are TRBV29-1 and TRBJ2-5; the D call of TRBD2 rests on TCRdb alone, since no DNA is present to check it. There are 13 residues in the CDR3. CDR1 is SQVTM, CDR2 ANQGSEA, per germline. The CDR3 loop reads CSVASTTSTTQYF.

The chain employs TRBV28 and TRBJ2-7; TCRdb's D call, TRBD1, is unchecked because there is no DNA. The CDR3 length is 14 residues. Germline loops: CDR1 MDHEN, CDR2 SYDVKM. This CDR3 is CASRKQVGVYEQYF.

V is TRBV11-2 and J is TRBJ1-6. This CDR3 has 18 amino acids. Per germline, CDR1 SGHAT and CDR2 FQNNGV. Here the CDR3 reads CASSSDRFESSYNSPLHF.

The chain combines TRBV29-1 with TRBJ2-5; TCRdb picks TRBD2, but there is no DNA to check that call. The length of the CDR3 is 12 residues. Germline CDR1 reads SQVTM; CDR2 reads ANQGSEA. The chain's CDR3 is CSVGGEVETQYF.

CDR3 protein: CASSYREGRSYEQYF. The rearrangement links TRBV6-5 to TRBJ2-7; with no DNA, the TCRdb D assignment of TRBD2 cannot be verified. The germline gives CDR1 MNHEY, CDR2 SVGAGI. The CDR3 totals 15 residues.

CDR3 amino acids: CASSLSGTGARTATGELFF. The rearrangement uses TRBV4-3 and TRBJ2-2; the D gene TCRdb calls, TRBD1, cannot be checked with no DNA. The CDR3 totals 19 residues. Germline values: CDR1 LGHNA, CDR2 YSLEER.

The chain carries TRBV30 and TRBJ2-1; TCRdb returns TRBD1, unconfirmable since there is no DNA. Germline CDR1 GTSNPN, CDR2 SVGIG (reference sequence). The CDR3 consists of 12 residues. The CDR3 sequence is CACSLTVDEQFF.

The chain has TRBV18 and TRBJ2-1; no DNA is available, so the TRBD2 call from TCRdb remains unchecked. CDR3 size: 15 residues. The V gene's germline CDR1 is KGHSH and CDR2 LQKENI. CDR3 amino acids: CASSPGLKGSDEQFF.